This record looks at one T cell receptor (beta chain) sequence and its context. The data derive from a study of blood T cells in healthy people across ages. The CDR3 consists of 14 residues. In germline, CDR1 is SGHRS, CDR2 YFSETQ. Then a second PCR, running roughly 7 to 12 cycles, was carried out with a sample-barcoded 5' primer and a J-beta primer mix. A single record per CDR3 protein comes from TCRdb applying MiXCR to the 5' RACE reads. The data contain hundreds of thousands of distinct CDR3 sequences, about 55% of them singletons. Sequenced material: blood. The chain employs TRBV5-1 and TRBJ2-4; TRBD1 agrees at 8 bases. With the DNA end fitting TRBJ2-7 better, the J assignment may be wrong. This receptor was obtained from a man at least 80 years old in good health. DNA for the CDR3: TGCGCCAGCAGCTTTACGGGACAGGTTTACGAGCAGTACTTC. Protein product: CASSFTGQVYEQYF.